This T cell receptor beta chain was identified during a study of blood T cells in healthy people across ages. Study-level points and caveats: Older individuals had lower TCR beta diversity per million T cells (the decline was roughly linear).

Using a J-beta primer mix together with a sample-barcoded 5' primer, a second PCR was run for roughly 7 to 12 cycles. Paired-end reads containing CDR3 totaled no fewer than 2.5 million for each sample. MiXCR, run by TCRdb on the 5' RACE reads, gives a single entry per CDR3 protein. Of approximately 880,000 distinct CDR3 sequences listed, about 48% were seen once; the top ten hold roughly 13%. Regarding this clonotype: Its cognate antigen is unknown. One end of the junction varies from germline; a read error may be responsible.

CDR3 length equals 15 residues. CDR1 is SGHAT, CDR2 FQNNGV, per germline. This sequence joins TRBV11-2 and TRBJ2-3; 8 bases map to TRBD2. Sequenced material: blood. The receptor comes from a man younger than 45 in good health. The CDR3 DNA reads as TGTGCCAGCAGCTTACTAGCGGGTTACACAAATACGCAGTATTTT. It specifies CASSLLAGYTNTQYF.